The rows below give T cell receptor beta chains drawn from one sample of a study of shared clonotypes between healthy human individuals. Profiling relied on immunoSEQ multiplex PCR, and the TCRdb table lists in-frame clones only, not all of them. This table has about 2 million clones, 90% to 95% appearing once. Specimen: naive CD4+ T cells sorted from blood. These receptors were collected from a man in his late teens or twenties in good health. Both conserved end residues are part of each CDR3. D genes are given only for firm matches. Rows may omit the clone size; those that give it use once, few, many or a size class.

TRBJ1-5 | TRBV15 | . | . | CATSKLGANNQPQHF | TGTGCCACCAGCAAACTTGGAGCTAACAATCAGCCCCAGCATTTT
TRBJ1-6 | TRBV5-1 | . | . | CASSFDTYNSPLHF | TGCGCCAGCAGCTTTGACACCTATAATTCACCCCTCCACTTT
TRBJ1-6 | TRBV6-5 | TRBD1 | . | CASSRTGVNSPLHF | TGTGCCAGCAGTCGGACAGGGGTTAATTCACCCCTCCACTTT
TRBJ1-1 | TRBV29-1 | . | . | CSVNYGTEAFF | TGCAGCGTCAACTACGGCACTGAAGCTTTCTTT
TRBJ2-3 | TRBV5-1 | . | . | CASSFGAETDTQYF | TGCGCCAGCAGCTTTGGGGCAGAGACAGATACGCAGTATTTT
TRBJ2-3 | TRBV11-3 | TRBD1 | once | CASSSGTVSTDTQYF | TGTGCCAGCAGCTCCGGGACAGTTAGCACAGATACGCAGTATTTT
TRBJ2-7 | TRBV7-9 | TRBD1 | . | CASSIQGVEQYF | TGTGCCAGCAGCATACAGGGGGTCGAGCAGTACTTC
TRBJ1-2 | TRBV5-8 | . | . | CASSLGQAKVYGYTF | TGTGCCAGCAGCTTGGGTCAGGCAAAGGTATATGGCTACACCTTC
TRBJ1-1 | TRBV28 | . | . | CASSDRNTEAFF | TGTGCCAGCTCGGACAGAAACACTGAAGCTTTCTTT
TRBJ1-5 | TRBV5-5 | . | few | CASSTLGGDYSNQPQHF | TGTGCCAGCAGCACGCTGGGAGGGGACTATAGCAATCAGCCCCAGCATTTT
TRBJ1-5 | TRBV7-2 | . | . | CASSSRGDTGNQPQHF | TGTGCCAGCAGCTCCCGGGGGGATACGGGCAATCAGCCCCAGCATTTT
TRBJ2-7 | TRBV7-6 | . | . | CASSPGTEAYEQYF | TGTGCCAGCAGCCCCGGGACGGAAGCCTACGAGCAGTACTTC
TRBJ2-2 | TRBV6-5 | . | . | CASSRGVGTGELFF | TGTGCCAGCAGTAGAGGGGTAGGCACCGGGGAGCTGTTTTTT
TRBJ1-2 | TRBV9 | TRBD1 | . | CASSVDSSIGTGDGYTF | TGTGCCAGCAGCGTAGACTCATCGATAGGGACAGGGGATGGCTACACCTTC
TRBJ2-7 | TRBV19 | TRBD1 | . | CASTADRVPYEQYF | TGTGCCAGTACCGCGGACAGGGTCCCTTACGAGCAGTACTTC
TRBJ1-5 | TRBV12-2 | . | once | CASRLALSANQPQHF | TGTGCAAGTCGCTTAGCGCTTTCGGCCAATCAGCCCCAGCATTTT
TRBJ1-5 | TRBV14 | . | . | CASSQNGNQPQHF | TGTGCCAGCAGCCAGAATGGAAATCAGCCCCAGCATTTT